This passage covers 5 T cell receptor beta chains from one sample sequenced in a study of T cells in Graves' hyperthyroidism and ophthalmopathy. Amplified TCR beta CDR3 regions derived from RNA transcripts. The HTBI primer set drove a first-round RT-PCR of the TCR CDR3. TCRdb used MiXCR to reprocess the multiplex PCR reads, holding one entry per CDR3 protein. This table has under 130,000 distinct CDR3 sequences, 47% appearing once. The sequencing input was blood. These receptors were taken from a man aged 40-50 years with Graves' hyperthyroidism.

This clonotype was counted at least ten times. V and J are TRBV19 and TRBJ1-5; D is unclear. The V gene's germline CDR1 is LNHDA and CDR2 SQIVND (reference sequence). The V and J ends lost 7 bases and 3 bases respectively, with 10 bases between them. This CDR3 spans 13 amino acids. CDR3 nucleotide sequence: TGTGCCAGTATGTGGGGTACCAATCAGCCCCAGCATTTT. This sequence encodes CASMWGTNQPQHF.

This clonotype was detected ten times or more. V usage is TRBV6-1 and J usage is TRBJ2-2; D uncertain. Per germline, CDR1 MNHNS and CDR2 SASEGT. This CDR3 spans 14 amino acids. V lost 6 bases, J lost 3 bases, and 11 bases lay in between. CDR3 sequence (DNA): TGTGCCAGCAGATTAGGGCCCGACACCGGGGAGCTGTTTTTT. Its translation is CASRLGPDTGELFF.

This clonotype was counted many times. The chain joins TRBV5-1 to TRBJ1-4; possible D gene TRBD1, 5 bases. The CDR3 is 14 amino acids. The V gene's germline CDR1 is SGHRS and CDR2 YFSETQ. The V gene lost 4 bases and the J gene lost 4 bases, with 11 bases spanning the gap. CDR3 residues: CASSLRTFNEKLFF. CDR3 in DNA: TGCGCCAGCAGCCTCCGGACATTTAATGAAAAACTGTTTTTT.

This clonotype appeared many times. This chain links TRBV29-1 with TRBJ1-5; TRBD1 is a possible D gene (6 bases). V lost 8 bases and J lost 3, with 17 bases in between. The germline CDR1 and CDR2 sequences are SQVTM and ANQGSEA. The CDR3 extends over 14 amino acids. DNA for the CDR3: TGCAGCCCGAGGGGGGCAGGCGTCAATCAGCCCCAGCATTTT. Translation: CSPRGAGVNQPQHF.

V gene TRBV9 combines with J gene TRBJ2-2; no definite D call. The CDR3 has 13 amino acids. V was shortened by 2 bases and J by 3 bases, with 5 bases between the two germline ends. Looked up from germline, CDR1 is SGDLS and CDR2 is YYNGEE. The CDR3 DNA reads as TGTGCCAGCAGCGTTGGAGACACCGGGGAGCTGTTTTTT. As protein: CASSVGDTGELFF.